These 30 T cell receptor beta chains originate from one sample sequenced in a study of T cells in women clearing cervical HPV infection. Data came from immunoSEQ multiplex PCR; TCRdb stores just in-frame clones and leaves some out. This sample's table has tens of thousands of clones. The specimen sequenced was blood buffy coat. These receptors all come from a woman aged 18-69 years with a cervical HPV16 infection that either progressed to CIN3+ or cleared (not recorded which).

On this clone itself: The CDR3 end falls 3 residues outside the read, so it is completed with the germline J gene. The rearrangement joins TRBV18 to TRBJ2-3; possible D gene TRBD1, 5 bases. V lost 4 bases and J lost 0, with 14 bases in between. The CDR3 is made up of 16 amino acids. Germline V gene sequence: CDR1 KGHSH, CDR2 LQKENI. The CDR3 sequence is CASSLQGLYSTDTQYF. Partial CDR3 DNA: TGTGCCAGCTCACTCCAGGGTCTCTATAGCACAGATACG.

Remarks on this clone: The read ends 3 residues shy of where the CDR3 ends; the end is completed using the germline J gene. This rearrangement joins TRBV11-2 to TRBJ2-7; a possible D gene is TRBD1 (5 bases). The germline V gene encodes CDR1 SGHAT and CDR2 FQNNGV. Trimming removed 0 bases at V and 2 bases at J, with 8 bases between. CDR3 length equals 14 residues. CDR3: CASSLDVRAYEQYF. The CDR3 bases that were read are TGTGCCAGCAGCTTAGACGTCAGGGCCTACGAG.

Concerning this clone: The read falls 3 residues short of the CDR3 end, and the missing part is taken from the germline J gene. The genes are TRBV19 and TRBJ2-5, with D tentatively TRBD1 (5 bases). Trimming left V 2 bases short and J 5 bases short, with 9 bases between. There are 13 residues in the CDR3. Germline values: CDR1 LNHDA, CDR2 SQIVND (reference sequence). The CDR3: CASSINRPETQYF. The part of the CDR3 DNA that was read is TGTGCCAGTAGTATAAACAGGCCGGAGACC.

As regards this clone: The observed sequence ends 3 residues before the CDR3 terminus, with the missing tail filled in from the germline J gene. The gene calls are TRBV28 and TRBJ1-4; 7 bases fit TRBD1. The V gene's germline CDR1 is MDHEN and CDR2 SYDVKM. This CDR3 has 15 residues. V was pared by 5 bases and J by 4 bases, with 7 bases of the junction left unmatched. CDR3 bases read: TGTGCCAGCAGTCTCGGACAGGCGGGTAATGAAAAA. Translating it yields CASSLGQAGNEK. The full CDR3 is CASSLGQAGNEKLFF.

On this clone itself: The read ends 3 residues before the CDR3 terminus; that terminus is restored from the germline J gene. This chain uses TRBV29-1 with TRBJ2-1; D might be TRBD1 (5 bases). The V end lost 2 bases, the J end lost 8 bases, and 13 bases lay between the germline ends. This CDR3 has 13 amino acids. CDR1 and CDR2 from the germline V gene are SQVTM and ANQGSEA. CDR3 DNA (partial): TGCAGCGTTGAAAGACAGTCGGGCGATGAG. Its protein is CSVERQSGDE. The whole CDR3 is CSVERQSGDEQFF.

Details on this clone: The read terminates 3 residues ahead of where the CDR3 ends, so the germline J gene completes it. This chain links TRBV30 with TRBJ2-2; 11 bases match TRBD1. The V gene's germline CDR1 is GTSNPN and CDR2 SVGIG (reference sequence). J lost 6 bases, V lost 3 bases, and 9 bases had no gene match. The CDR3 is 16 residues long. CDR3 bases read: TGTGCCTGGAGACCCCTCCGGACAGGGGGCCCCGGGGAG. Translation: CAWRPLRTGGPGE. The full-length CDR3 reads as CAWRPLRTGGPGELFF.

Concerning this clone: The read comes to an end 3 residues before the CDR3 does, leaving the germline J gene to fill in the end. V is TRBV5-6 and J is TRBJ2-7, with D unresolved. Germline V gene lookup returns CDR1 SGHDT and CDR2 YYEEEE. The V end was cut by 0 bases, the J end by 2 bases, with 3 bases between. This CDR3 spans 12 amino acids. This CDR3 is CASSLVTYEQYF. The CDR3 DNA, read in part, is TGTGCCAGCAGCTTGGTTACCTACGAG.

Note on this clone: Coverage ceases 3 residues before the CDR3 finishes, and the germline J gene fills in the end. This sequence joins TRBV5-6 and TRBJ2-2; D remains unclear. CDR1 is SGHDT and CDR2 is YYEEEE in the germline V gene. Between the trimmed V and J ends, which lost 6 bases and 5 bases, there was a span of 5 bases. The CDR3 is 11 amino acids. The CDR3 protein is CASTRTGELFF. The CDR3 bases that were read are TGTGCCAGCACGAGGACCGGGGAG. Based on the CDR3 plus reference TRBV5-6 and TRBJ2-2, the full variable domain is DAGVTQSPTHLIKTRGQQVTLRCSPKSGHDTVSWYQQALGQGPQFIFQYYEEEERQRGNFPDRFSGHQFPNYSSELNVNALLLGDSALYLCASTRTGELFFGEGSRLTVL.

In the case of this clone: Germline and junction disagree at one end, which may indicate a read error. With the read ending 3 residues before the CDR3 end, the germline J gene is used to fill in that end. The chain couples TRBV6-1 to TRBJ1-2; D not resolved. The CDR3 contains 12 residues. Germline CDR1 is MNHNS and CDR2 is SASEGT. CDR3 DNA (partial): TGTGCCAGCAATGAAATGGGCAACGAC. This codes for CASNEMGND. From start to end, the CDR3 is CASNEMGNDYTF.

About this clone: The read comes to an end 3 residues before the CDR3 does, leaving the germline J gene to fill in the end. J is TRBJ1-2 and V is TRBV6-1; D call uncertain. Trimming took 0 bases from V and 2 from J, leaving 7 bases between them. The CDR3 runs 14 residues. Germline V CDR1 and CDR2: MNHNS, SASEGT. The sequenced CDR3 bases are TGTGCCAGCAGTGAAGCTCACAGCAACTATGGC. It is translated as CASSEAHSNYG. The CDR3 in full is CASSEAHSNYGYTF.

For this clone: Read data end 3 residues before the CDR3 end; the end is taken from the germline J gene. V is TRBV30 and J is TRBJ2-1; no clear D gene. Germline CDR1 is GTSNPN and CDR2 is SVGIG (reference sequence). CDR3 size: 13 residues. Deletions cut 0 bases from V and 9 bases from J, with 12 bases between. CDR3 residues: CAWSVLRLSEQFF. The part of the CDR3 DNA that was read is TGTGCCTGGAGTGTACTGCGGCTAAGTGAG.

Concerning this clone: Read sequence stops 3 residues before the CDR3 end, and the germline J gene provides the missing end. The chain uses TRBV7-2 and TRBJ2-7, with 7 positions matching TRBD2. There are 17 residues in the CDR3. CDR1 and CDR2 from the germline V gene are SGHTA and FQGNSA. The J segment lost 5 bases and the V segment lost 0 bases, leaving 13 bases of the junction unmatched. CDR3 loop: CASSLAGRGRFPNEQYF. The sequenced CDR3 bases are TGTGCCAGCAGCTTAGCGGGGCGGGGGAGATTCCCGAACGAG.

Points on this clone: The CDR3 goes on 3 residues after the read ends, and that part is filled in from the germline J gene. The J gene is TRBJ2-6, the V gene TRBV14; D ambiguous. Germline V gene data show CDR1 as SGHDN and CDR2 as FVKESK. V was cut by 4 bases and J by 2 bases, with 6 bases left in between. The CDR3 loop spans 14 amino acids. CDR3 protein: CASSPLAGANVLTF. The sequenced CDR3 bases are TGTGCCAGCAGCCCTCTTGCTGGGGCCAACGTC. Supplemented by reference TRBV14 and TRBJ2-6, the full variable domain reads EAGVTQFPSHSVIEKGQTVTLRCDPISGHDNLYWYRRVMGKEIKFLLHFVKESKQDESGMPNNRFLAERTGGTYSTLKVQPAELEDSGVYFCASSPLAGANVLTFGAGSRLTVL.

A note on this clone: The sequenced fragment ends 3 residues before the CDR3 boundary, so the rest is inferred from the germline J gene. This chain uses TRBV20-1 with TRBJ1-6; 8 bases are shared with TRBD1. CDR3 length equals 15 residues. Germline values: CDR1 DFQATT, CDR2 SNEGSKA (reference sequence). V shed 4 bases and J 7 bases; nucleotides not matched to a gene: 9. The CDR3 sequence: CSANSPDRGNSPLHF. The CDR3 bases that were read are TGCAGTGCTAACTCCCCCGACAGGGGCAATTCACCC.

Note on this clone: The read ends 3 residues shy of where the CDR3 ends; the end is completed using the germline J gene. The chain recombines TRBV30 with TRBJ2-5, with 14 bases that match TRBD2. Losses at the gene ends were 4 bases for V and 1 base for J; bases not matched to a gene: 5. The CDR3 contains 16 residues. The germline CDR1 and CDR2 sequences are GTSNPN and SVGIG (reference sequence). The CDR3 bases that were read are TGTGCCTGGACCGGGACTAGCGGGGGATTCCAAGAGACC. Residues: CAWTGTSGGFQET. In full, the CDR3 is CAWTGTSGGFQETQYF.

Notes on this clone: The CDR3 goes on 3 residues after the read ends, and that part is filled in from the germline J gene. J is TRBJ1-2 and V is TRBV2; possibly TRBD1 for D (6 bases). Trimming stripped 6 bases from V and 4 bases from J, with 15 bases between. This CDR3 contains 14 residues. Germline values: CDR1 SNHLY, CDR2 FYNNEI. CDR3 sequence: CASSANRAGYGYTF. The covered CDR3 bases are TGTGCCAGCAGCGCGAACAGGGCCGGCTATGGC. Full variable domain (rest looked up from reference TRBV2 and TRBJ1-2): EPEVTQTPSHQVTQMGQEVILRCVPISNHLYFYWYRQILGQKVEFLVSFYNNEISEKSEIFDDQFSVERPDGSNFTLKIRSTKLEDSAMYFCASSANRAGYGYTFGSGTRLTVV.

Notes on this clone: The read stops 3 residues short of the end of the CDR3; the missing end is completed from the germline J gene. The genes are TRBV20-1 and TRBJ2-3; TRBD2 agrees at 13 bases. The CDR3 runs 14 residues. From germline, CDR1 is DFQATT and CDR2 SNEGSKA (reference sequence). Trimming cost V 5 bases and J 6 bases; bases outside gene matches: 5. The sequenced CDR3 bases are TGCAGTGCTCAAGGGACTAGCGGGGATGATACG. As protein: CSAQGTSGDDT. The full-length CDR3 reads as CSAQGTSGDDTQYF.

The sequenced CDR3 bases are TGTGCCAGCAGTGACGGAGCGGCTCTTACCGGGGAG. As protein: CASSDGAALTGE. From start to end, the CDR3 is CASSDGAALTGELFF. The rearrangement joins TRBV6-4 to TRBJ2-2, with a weak D call TRBD2 (5 bases). The read gets to within 3 residues of the CDR3 end, and the germline J gene fills in the rest. Germline V gene lookup returns CDR1 MRHNA and CDR2 SNTAGT. This CDR3 region has 15 residues. The V end was cut by 2 bases, the J end by 5 bases, with 12 bases between.

On this clone: The sequence runs out 3 residues before the end of the CDR3; the remainder is reconstructed from the germline J gene. The rearrangement uses TRBV7-3 and TRBJ2-3, with 9 bases that match TRBD1. From germline, CDR1 is SGHTA and CDR2 FQGTGA. The CDR3 contains 16 residues. V lost 5 bases, J lost 4 bases, and 10 bases stayed unmatched. The sequenced part of the CDR3 DNA is TGTGCCAGCAGCGTCCACGGGACAGGGTTGGCAGATACG. Translated, it gives CASSVHGTGLADT. The CDR3 in full is CASSVHGTGLADTQYF.

With respect to this clone: Coverage ceases 3 residues before the CDR3 finishes, and the germline J gene fills in the end. V is TRBV11-2 and J is TRBJ2-7, with TRBD2 identical over 7 bases. Germline CDR1 reads SGHAT; CDR2 reads FQNNGV. CDR3 length equals 14 residues. V lost 3 bases, J lost 3 bases, and 5 bases stayed unmatched. CDR3 region: CASSFRREHYEQYF. CDR3 DNA, as far as it was read: TGTGCCAGCAGCTTTCGGCGGGAGCACTACGAG.

As concerns this clone: The read is 3 residues too short to cover the CDR3 end, so that end is filled in from the germline J gene. V and J are TRBV20-1 and TRBJ1-4, with a weak D call TRBD1 (5 bases). CDR3 length equals 13 residues. V was cut by 3 bases and J by 10 bases, with 15 bases left in between. CDR1 is DFQATT, CDR2 SNEGSKA, per germline (reference sequence). Incomplete CDR3 DNA: TGCAGTGCTAGGCGGACGGTAAGGGGAAAA. This gives the protein CSARRTVRGK. The whole CDR3 region reads CSARRTVRGKLFF.

About this clone: Coverage ceases 3 residues before the CDR3 finishes, and the germline J gene fills in the end. This chain uses TRBV10-1 with TRBJ2-4, with D maybe TRBD1 (5 bases). The germline V and J ends were trimmed by 2 bases and 0 bases, with 11 bases remaining between them. The CDR3 is made up of 16 amino acids. The germline V gene encodes CDR1 WNHNN and CDR2 SYGVQD (reference sequence). Partial CDR3 DNA: TGCGCCAGCAGTGAGGCTGTAGGGGTAGCCAAAAACATT. Translating it yields CASSEAVGVAKNI. The complete CDR3 protein is CASSEAVGVAKNIQYF.

About this clone itself: The read ends 3 residues early relative to the CDR3; the germline J gene fills the gap. The chain employs TRBV18 and TRBJ2-3; D unresolved. V shed 6 bases and J shed 1 base, with 5 bases lying between them. The CDR3 spans 12 residues. Germline lookup yields CDR1 KGHSH and CDR2 LQKENI. The CDR3 spells CASSQGTDTQYF. CDR3 DNA (partial): TGTGCCAGCTCCCAGGGCACAGATACG.

Concerning this clone itself: The read ends 3 residues shy of where the CDR3 ends; the end is completed using the germline J gene. The rearrangement joins TRBV5-4 to TRBJ2-7; 7 nucleotides match TRBD1. The germline V gene has CDR1 SGHNT and CDR2 YYREEE (reference sequence). V was pared by 4 bases and J by 0 bases, with 1 base of the junction left unmatched. The length of the CDR3 is 13 residues. The chain's CDR3 is CASSDRVSYEQYF. Partial CDR3 DNA: TGTGCCAGCAGCGACAGGGTCTCCTACGAG.

This clone registers medium-sized (0.01 to 0.1%) by frequency. The DNA ends 3 residues before the CDR3 does, and the rest of the CDR3 is filled in from the germline J gene. V gene TRBV6-2 or TRBV6-3 combines with J gene TRBJ2-3; 7 bases line up with TRBD2. CDR1 is MNHEY and CDR2 is SVGEGT in the germline V gene. V gave up 0 bases and J gave up 0 bases; unmatched junction bases: 0. The CDR3 runs 15 residues. Partial CDR3 DNA: TGTGCCAGCAGTTACTCTAGCGGGAGCACAGATACG. As protein: CASSYSSGSTDT. The entire CDR3 protein is CASSYSSGSTDTQYF.

On this clone: Read coverage stops 3 residues before the CDR3 terminus; the germline J gene supplies the remainder. The gene calls are TRBV19 and TRBJ1-5, with TRBD1 matching over 8 bases. Germline V lookup: CDR1 LNHDA, CDR2 SQIVND (reference sequence). This CDR3 contains 18 residues. V lost 3 bases and J lost 1; bases outside the gene matches: 11. CDR3 region: CASSIRGGQGWSNQPQHF. The part of the CDR3 DNA that was read is TGTGCCAGTAGTATCAGAGGTGGACAGGGCTGGAGCAATCAGCCC.

Note on this clone: Sequencing ends 3 residues short of the CDR3 end; the germline J gene provides the rest. V gene TRBV2 combines with J gene TRBJ2-1, with 11 bases that match TRBD2. Germline CDR1 SNHLY, CDR2 FYNNEI. Trimming removed 8 bases from V and 9 bases from J; junction bases left unmatched: 9. The length of the CDR3 is 14 residues. The covered CDR3 bases are TGTGCCAGCGGGGAACTAGCGGGAGTGGGTGAG. Translating it yields CASGELAGVGE. The CDR3 as a whole reads CASGELAGVGEQFF.

For this clone: Sequencing ends 3 residues short of the CDR3 end; the germline J gene provides the rest. The chain employs TRBV5-6 and TRBJ1-2, with a weak D call TRBD1 (6 bases). Germline V gene lookup returns CDR1 SGHDT and CDR2 YYEEEE. CDR3 length: 12 amino acids. The sequenced CDR3 bases are TGTGCCAGCAGCCTGGGGGCTAAGGGC. Translated: CASSLGAKG. The entire CDR3 reads CASSLGAKGYTF.

Comments on this clone: The missing CDR3 end, 3 residues past where the read stops, is filled in from the germline J gene. This chain joins TRBV2 and TRBJ1-5; no firm D call. The V gene lost 6 bases and the J gene lost 0 bases, with 9 bases spanning the gap. Germline V CDR1 and CDR2: SNHLY, FYNNEI. The CDR3 length is 14 residues. CDR3 amino acids: CASSNGVSNQPQHF. CDR3 DNA, as far as it was read: TGTGCCAGCAGCAACGGGGTTAGCAATCAGCCC.

With regard to this clone: The DNA ends 3 residues before the CDR3 does, and the rest of the CDR3 is filled in from the germline J gene. The chain recombines TRBV30 with TRBJ2-5; D not certain. This CDR3 has 12 amino acids. Trimming removed 3 bases at V and 4 bases at J, with 9 bases between. CDR1 and CDR2 from the germline V gene are GTSNPN and SVGIG (reference sequence). The CDR3 sequence: CAWSRKGETQYF. Incomplete CDR3 DNA: TGTGCCTGGAGCCGGAAGGGAGAGACC.